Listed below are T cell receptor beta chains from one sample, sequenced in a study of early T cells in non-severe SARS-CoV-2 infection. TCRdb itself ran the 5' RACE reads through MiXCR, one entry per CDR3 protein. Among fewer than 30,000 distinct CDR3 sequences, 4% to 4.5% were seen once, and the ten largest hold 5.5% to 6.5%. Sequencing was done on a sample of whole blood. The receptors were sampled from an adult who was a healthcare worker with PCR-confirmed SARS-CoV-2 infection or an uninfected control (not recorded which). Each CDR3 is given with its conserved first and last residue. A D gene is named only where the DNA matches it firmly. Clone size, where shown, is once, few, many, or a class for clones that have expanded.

CDR3 protein: CSARAPGSTQYF
CDR3 DNA: TGCAGTGCTAGAGCGCCGGGGAGCACGCAGTATTTT
V gene: TRBV20-1
clone size: many
D gene: NA
J gene: TRBJ2-3

CDR3 protein: CASSYGTSSQETQYF
CDR3 DNA: TGTGCCAGCAGCTACGGGACTAGCAGTCAAGAGACCCAGTACTTC
V gene: TRBV11-2
clone size: many
D gene: TRBD2
J gene: TRBJ2-5

CDR3 protein: CASSLSQGANTGELFF
CDR3 DNA: TGTGCCAGCAGCTTATCCCAGGGGGCGAACACCGGGGAGCTGTTTTTT
V gene: TRBV7-9
clone size: many
D gene: TRBD1
J gene: TRBJ2-2

CDR3 protein: CASSLVRGDTQYF
CDR3 DNA: TGTGCCAGCAGCTTAGTGAGGGGCGATACGCAGTATTTT
V gene: TRBV7-2
clone size: many
D gene: NA
J gene: TRBJ2-3

CDR3 protein: CASSSGQLYNSPLHF
CDR3 DNA: TGTGCCAGCTCTTCGGGACAGCTTTATAATTCACCCCTCCACTTT
V gene: TRBV27
clone size: many
D gene: TRBD1
J gene: TRBJ1-6

CDR3 protein: CASSPIEDSPNTEAFF
CDR3 DNA: TGTGCCAGCTCACCGATCGAGGACAGTCCGAACACTGAAGCTTTCTTT
V gene: TRBV18
clone size: many
D gene: NA
J gene: TRBJ1-1

CDR3 protein: CASKEGNQPQHF
CDR3 DNA: TGTGCCAGCAAAGAGGGCAATCAGCCCCAGCATTTT
V gene: TRBV6-2/TRBV6-3
clone size: many
D gene: NA
J gene: TRBJ1-5

CDR3 protein: CSAHGTGLNQPQHF
CDR3 DNA: TGCAGTGCCCACGGGACAGGCCTCAATCAGCCCCAGCATTTT
V gene: TRBV20-1
clone size: many
D gene: TRBD1
J gene: TRBJ1-5

CDR3 protein: CASSYPGYEQYF
CDR3 DNA: TGTGCCAGCAGTTACCCGGGCTACGAGCAGTACTTC
V gene: TRBV6-6
clone size: medium-sized
D gene: NA
J gene: TRBJ2-7

CDR3 protein: CASSPDSNEQYF
CDR3 DNA: TGTGCCAGCAGCCCGGACAGCAACGAGCAGTACTTC
V gene: TRBV12-3/TRBV12-4
clone size: many
D gene: NA
J gene: TRBJ2-7

CDR3 protein: CASSINLVAGVDYEQYF
CDR3 DNA: TGTGCCAGTAGTATTAATCTCGTTGCGGGGGTCGACTACGAGCAGTACTTC
V gene: TRBV19
clone size: NA
D gene: TRBD2
J gene: TRBJ2-7

CDR3 protein: CASSFGTLYEQYF
CDR3 DNA: TGTGCCAGCAGTTTCGGGACACTCTACGAGCAGTACTTC
V gene: TRBV12-3/TRBV12-4
clone size: many
D gene: NA
J gene: TRBJ2-7

CDR3 protein: CSAETGLSYEQYF
CDR3 DNA: TGCAGCGCGGAGACAGGGCTCTCCTACGAGCAGTACTTC
V gene: TRBV29-1
clone size: NA
D gene: TRBD1
J gene: TRBJ2-7

CDR3 protein: CASRQGRDTQYF
CDR3 DNA: TGTGCCAGCCGGCAGGGACGCGATACGCAGTATTTT
V gene: TRBV6-5
clone size: many
D gene: NA
J gene: TRBJ2-3

CDR3 protein: CASSPGQGGTEAFF
CDR3 DNA: TGTGCCAGCAGCCCAGGACAGGGTGGCACTGAAGCTTTCTTT
V gene: TRBV7-2
clone size: many
D gene: TRBD1
J gene: TRBJ1-1

CDR3 protein: CASSSKTGGIYGYTF
CDR3 DNA: TGTGCCAGCAGCTCGAAGACAGGGGGAATCTATGGCTACACCTTC
V gene: TRBV7-2
clone size: many
D gene: TRBD1
J gene: TRBJ1-2

CDR3 protein: CASSFLAGSYNEQFF
CDR3 DNA: TGTGCCAGCAGCTTCCTCGCAGGGTCGTACAATGAGCAGTTCTTC
V gene: TRBV11-2
clone size: many
D gene: NA
J gene: TRBJ2-1

CDR3 protein: CASRQGATGANVLTF
CDR3 DNA: TGTGCCAGCAGACAGGGGGCAACTGGGGCCAACGTCCTGACTTTC
V gene: TRBV5-5
clone size: many
D gene: TRBD1
J gene: TRBJ2-6

CDR3 protein: CASRRQGWDNEQFF
CDR3 DNA: TGCGCCAGCAGGAGGCAGGGCTGGGACAATGAGCAGTTCTTC
V gene: TRBV4-1
clone size: NA
D gene: NA
J gene: TRBJ2-1

CDR3 protein: CASSFAGGTGELFF
CDR3 DNA: TGTGCCAGCAGTTTCGCGGGGGGCACCGGGGAGCTGTTTTTT
V gene: TRBV7-4
clone size: NA
D gene: TRBD2
J gene: TRBJ2-2

CDR3 protein: CAIRGTSGSSYNEQFF
CDR3 DNA: TGTGCCATCAGGGGGACTAGCGGGAGCTCCTACAATGAGCAGTTCTTC
V gene: TRBV10-3
clone size: many
D gene: TRBD2
J gene: TRBJ2-1

CDR3 protein: CASSVSGQGGYEQYF
CDR3 DNA: TGTGCCAGCTCAGTCTCCGGACAGGGGGGATACGAGCAGTACTTC
V gene: TRBV18
clone size: many
D gene: TRBD1
J gene: TRBJ2-7

CDR3 protein: CASSVVGPTEAFF
CDR3 DNA: TGTGCCAGCAGTGTAGTAGGGCCCACTGAAGCTTTCTTT
V gene: TRBV6-1
clone size: many
D gene: NA
J gene: TRBJ1-1

CDR3 protein: CASSRQTNTDTQYF
CDR3 DNA: TGTGCCAGCAGCCGACAGACCAACACAGATACGCAGTATTTT
V gene: TRBV3-1
clone size: many
D gene: NA
J gene: TRBJ2-3

CDR3 protein: CASSGRGQGATEQYF
CDR3 DNA: TGTGCCAGCAGCGGGAGGGGACAGGGGGCGACCGAGCAGTACTTC
V gene: TRBV9
clone size: many
D gene: TRBD1
J gene: TRBJ2-7

CDR3 protein: CASSFGQQETQYF
CDR3 DNA: TGTGCCAGCAGCTTTGGACAGCAAGAGACCCAGTACTTC
V gene: TRBV9
clone size: few
D gene: NA
J gene: TRBJ2-5

CDR3 protein: CSVSRTATYEQYF
CDR3 DNA: TGCAGCGTTTCTCGGACGGCTACCTACGAGCAGTACTTC
V gene: TRBV29-1
clone size: many
D gene: NA
J gene: TRBJ2-7

CDR3 protein: CASSQGSAGASTDTQYF
CDR3 DNA: TGCGCCAGCAGCCAAGGATCTGCGGGGGCCAGCACAGATACGCAGTATTTT
V gene: TRBV4-3
clone size: many
D gene: NA
J gene: TRBJ2-3

CDR3 protein: CASSQDLSIYEQYF
CDR3 DNA: TGTGCCAGCAGCCAAGATCTTTCGATCTACGAGCAGTACTTC
V gene: TRBV14
clone size: few
D gene: NA
J gene: TRBJ2-7

CDR3 protein: CATSRVGVLFPSNNTEAFF
CDR3 DNA: TGTGCCACCAGCAGAGTGGGGGTTTTGTTCCCATCTAATAACACTGAAGCCTTCTTT
V gene: TRBV15
clone size: many
D gene: NA
J gene: TRBJ1-1

CDR3 protein: CASSQALTADYGYTF
CDR3 DNA: TGCGCCAGCAGCCAAGCTCTAACAGCTGACTATGGCTACACCTTC
V gene: TRBV4-3
clone size: many
D gene: NA
J gene: TRBJ1-2

CDR3 protein: CASSDSVGELFF
CDR3 DNA: TGTGCCAGCAGTGATAGCGTCGGGGAGCTGTTTTTT
V gene: TRBV6-4
clone size: many
D gene: NA
J gene: TRBJ2-2

CDR3 protein: CASSLDGSGESTDTQYF
CDR3 DNA: TGTGCCAGCAGCTTAGATGGTAGCGGGGAGAGTACAGATACGCAGTATTTT
V gene: TRBV7-2
clone size: many
D gene: TRBD2
J gene: TRBJ2-3

CDR3 protein: CASSRTGVGTDTQYF
CDR3 DNA: TGTGCCAGCAGTCGGACAGGGGTGGGGACAGATACGCAGTATTTT
V gene: TRBV6-1
clone size: many
D gene: TRBD1
J gene: TRBJ2-3

CDR3 protein: CASSLTIGGAETQYF
CDR3 DNA: TGTGCCAGCAGCTTAACGATCGGGGGGGCCGAGACCCAGTACTTC
V gene: TRBV7-2
clone size: many
D gene: TRBD2
J gene: TRBJ2-5

CDR3 protein: CSARGGPRRETQYF
CDR3 DNA: TGCAGTGCTAGAGGGGGGCCTCGCAGGGAGACCCAGTACTTC
V gene: TRBV20-1
clone size: many
D gene: NA
J gene: TRBJ2-5

CDR3 protein: CASRPAGGAEDTEAFF
CDR3 DNA: TGTGCCAGCAGACCTGCAGGGGGCGCGGAGGACACTGAAGCTTTCTTT
V gene: TRBV7-8
clone size: many
D gene: TRBD1
J gene: TRBJ1-1

CDR3 protein: CASSQMGSKNYGYTF
CDR3 DNA: TGTGCCAGCAGCCAGATGGGGTCGAAGAACTATGGCTACACCTTC
V gene: TRBV14
clone size: many
D gene: NA
J gene: TRBJ1-2

CDR3 protein: CASSLARGGTDTQYF
CDR3 DNA: TGTGCCAGCAGCTTAGCTCGGGGGGGTACAGATACGCAGTATTTT
V gene: TRBV11-2
clone size: NA
D gene: TRBD2
J gene: TRBJ2-3

CDR3 protein: CASSSGQLNTEAFF
CDR3 DNA: TGCGCCAGCAGCTCGGGACAGCTGAACACTGAAGCTTTCTTT
V gene: TRBV5-1
clone size: many
D gene: TRBD1
J gene: TRBJ1-1

CDR3 protein: CASRVTHF
CDR3 DNA: TGTGCCAGCCGGGTCACGCATTTT
V gene: TRBV3-1
clone size: many
D gene: NA
J gene: TRBJ1-5

CDR3 protein: CASSRDSRSPGAFF
CDR3 DNA: TGTGCCAGCAGCCGGGACAGCCGATCACCGGGGGCTTTCTTT
V gene: TRBV2
clone size: many
D gene: TRBD1
J gene: TRBJ1-1

CDR3 protein: CASSLTYNNEQFF
CDR3 DNA: TGCGCCAGCAGCCTGACATACAACAATGAGCAGTTCTTC
V gene: TRBV4-1
clone size: many
D gene: NA
J gene: TRBJ2-1

CDR3 protein: CASSSRQGSTYEQYF
CDR3 DNA: TGTGCCAGCAGCTCGAGACAGGGATCGACCTACGAGCAGTACTTC
V gene: TRBV5-4
clone size: many
D gene: TRBD1
J gene: TRBJ2-7

CDR3 protein: CSARGRGGFETQYF
CDR3 DNA: TGCAGTGCTAGAGGGCGCGGGGGGTTCGAGACCCAGTACTTC
V gene: TRBV20-1
clone size: many
D gene: TRBD2
J gene: TRBJ2-5

CDR3 protein: CASRSGTSRLYF
CDR3 DNA: TGTGCCAGCAGATCCGGGACTAGCCGTCTTTACTTC
V gene: TRBV6-7
clone size: many
D gene: TRBD2
J gene: TRBJ2-5

CDR3 protein: CASTTPTTGTAAYEQYF
CDR3 DNA: TGTGCCAGCACCACCCCCACGACCGGGACAGCCGCCTACGAGCAGTACTTC
V gene: TRBV11-2
clone size: few
D gene: TRBD1
J gene: TRBJ2-7

CDR3 protein: CSVLSYSYGYTF
CDR3 DNA: TGCAGCGTCCTGAGCTATTCGTATGGCTACACCTTC
V gene: TRBV29-1
clone size: many
D gene: NA
J gene: TRBJ1-2

CDR3 protein: CASSLSVRVYEQYF
CDR3 DNA: TGTGCCAGCAGTTTATCGGTCAGGGTCTACGAGCAGTACTTC
V gene: TRBV27
clone size: many
D gene: NA
J gene: TRBJ2-7

CDR3 protein: CASSQVLPPRPHQPQHF
CDR3 DNA: TGTGCCAGCAGCCAAGTTCTCCCCCCCAGGCCTCATCAGCCCCAGCATTTT
V gene: TRBV4-2
clone size: many
D gene: NA
J gene: TRBJ1-5

CDR3 protein: CASSLQASNQPQHF
CDR3 DNA: TGTGCCAGCAGTTTACAGGCTAGCAATCAGCCCCAGCATTTT
V gene: TRBV12-3/TRBV12-4
clone size: many
D gene: NA
J gene: TRBJ1-5

CDR3 protein: CASSPPNGGMADTQYF
CDR3 DNA: TGTGCCAGCTCACCACCTAACGGGGGCATGGCAGATACGCAGTATTTT
V gene: TRBV18
clone size: many
D gene: NA
J gene: TRBJ2-3

CDR3 protein: CASSSGTGRTWGYTF
CDR3 DNA: TGTGCCAGCAGCTCCGGGACAGGGAGGACGTGGGGCTACACCTTC
V gene: TRBV7-3
clone size: NA
D gene: TRBD1
J gene: TRBJ1-2